The T cell receptor beta chain described here comes from a study of blood T cell repertoires in COVID-19. Overall study context: PBMCs, B-cell-depleted T cells, or T cells were the source of the cDNA or gDNA that made up the material.

CDR1 and CDR2 (germline): MNHEY, SVGEGT. J lost 6 bases, V lost 5 bases, and 7 bases had no gene match. CDR3 length: 14 amino acids. Per the original methods: From reference gene primer amplification, estimates of nucleated cell counts were derived. Data came from immunoSEQ multiplex PCR; TCRdb stores just in-frame clones and leaves some out. From that table come the V and J calls and clone size; the DNA was used to work out D and trimming. The sample has 110,000 or so clones, around nine tenths seen once; the top ten hold 7.5% to 9.5%. Sequenced sample: peripheral blood. The TCR sequence derives from a woman in her 70s who had recovered from COVID-19. The chain has TRBV6-2 or TRBV6-3 and TRBJ2-1, with 7 bases that match TRBD1. The CDR3 is CASSRAGGGNEQFF. The CDR3 DNA follows: TGTGCCAGCAGTCGGGCAGGGGGTGGCAATGAGCAGTTCTTC.